The rows below give T cell receptor beta chains drawn from one sample of a study of Tregs in tolerant kidney transplant recipients. Repertoires were generated with immunoSEQ multiplex PCR, while TCRdb's copy carries only in-frame clones and drops some. This repertoire shows more than 60,000 clones, about 98% found once; its top ten account for approximately 0.56%. The starting material was CD4+ T cells from blood, obtained before the transplant. The receptors were gathered from a human donor who received a combined kidney and bone marrow transplant. Both conserved end residues are part of each CDR3. D genes are given only for firm matches. Size is stated for part of the rows, as once, few or many counts, or as a class when the clone is expanded.

j_call: TRBJ1-1; v_call: TRBV19; d_call: TRBD1; clone_size: -; cdr3_aa: CASSSDRGQVNTEAFF; cdr3_nt: TGTGCCAGTAGTTCCGATAGGGGACAGGTAAACACTGAAGCTTTCTTT
j_call: TRBJ1-1; v_call: TRBV28; d_call: -; clone_size: -; cdr3_aa: CASSLRRGPVTEAFF; cdr3_nt: TGTGCCAGCAGTTTACGGCGGGGACCGGTCACTGAAGCTTTCTTT
j_call: TRBJ2-1; v_call: TRBV4-2; d_call: TRBD2; clone_size: -; cdr3_aa: CASSLTASGGYNEQFF; cdr3_nt: TGTGCCAGCAGTCTTACGGCCAGCGGGGGCTACAATGAGCAGTTCTTC
j_call: TRBJ1-2; v_call: TRBV4-2; d_call: -; clone_size: -; cdr3_aa: CASSQDKSGVYGYTF; cdr3_nt: TGTGCCAGCAGCCAAGACAAATCGGGGGTCTATGGCTACACCTTC
j_call: TRBJ2-1; v_call: TRBV11-3; d_call: TRBD2; clone_size: -; cdr3_aa: CASSSGTSVGYGEQFF; cdr3_nt: TGTGCCAGCAGCTCCGGGACTAGCGTTGGCTACGGTGAGCAGTTCTTC
j_call: TRBJ2-3; v_call: TRBV30; d_call: TRBD2; clone_size: -; cdr3_aa: CAWGRILAGGNTQYF; cdr3_nt: TGTGCCTGGGGGAGAATACTAGCGGGGGGGAATACGCAGTATTTT
j_call: TRBJ2-3; v_call: TRBV7-2; d_call: TRBD2; clone_size: -; cdr3_aa: CASRQRGISTDTQYF; cdr3_nt: TGTGCCAGCAGACAGCGGGGGATTAGCACAGATACGCAGTATTTT
j_call: TRBJ2-7; v_call: TRBV5-1; d_call: TRBD2; clone_size: -; cdr3_aa: CASSATSGPVYEQYF; cdr3_nt: TGCGCCAGCAGCGCGACTAGCGGGCCTGTATACGAGCAGTACTTC
j_call: TRBJ1-5; v_call: TRBV30; d_call: -; clone_size: once; cdr3_aa: CAWSGVIRSNSNQPQHF; cdr3_nt: TGTGCCTGGAGTGGGGTCATCCGGAGCAATAGCAATCAGCCCCAGCATTTT
j_call: TRBJ1-5; v_call: TRBV19; d_call: TRBD1; clone_size: -; cdr3_aa: CASTEDRASNQPQHF; cdr3_nt: TGTGCCAGTACCGAGGACAGGGCAAGCAATCAGCCCCAGCATTTT
j_call: TRBJ1-1; v_call: TRBV27; d_call: -; clone_size: -; cdr3_aa: CASSPPGGLHTEAFF; cdr3_nt: TGTGCCAGCAGCCCCCCGGGGGGGTTACACACTGAAGCTTTCTTT
j_call: TRBJ2-3; v_call: TRBV18; d_call: -; clone_size: once; cdr3_aa: CASSPDLRRTDTQYF; cdr3_nt: TGTGCCAGCTCACCCGACTTACGACGCACAGATACGCAGTATTTT
j_call: TRBJ2-3; v_call: TRBV6-4; d_call: -; clone_size: -; cdr3_aa: CASSDSWETTDTQYF; cdr3_nt: TGTGCCAGCAGTGACTCATGGGAGACCACAGATACGCAGTATTTT
j_call: TRBJ2-3; v_call: TRBV6-4; d_call: TRBD2; clone_size: -; cdr3_aa: CASSDGTSGSTDTQYF; cdr3_nt: TGTGCCAGCAGTGACGGGACTAGCGGATCCACAGATACGCAGTATTTT
j_call: TRBJ1-2; v_call: TRBV10-3; d_call: -; clone_size: -; cdr3_aa: CAISEPLKSLSANYGYTF; cdr3_nt: TGTGCCATCAGTGAGCCTTTAAAATCCCTTTCAGCTAACTATGGCTACACCTTC
j_call: TRBJ2-7; v_call: TRBV7-2; d_call: TRBD2; clone_size: -; cdr3_aa: CASSLRSGSRAYEQYF; cdr3_nt: TGTGCCAGCAGCCTAAGAAGCGGGAGCCGCGCCTACGAGCAGTACTTC
j_call: TRBJ1-2; v_call: TRBV9; d_call: -; clone_size: -; cdr3_aa: CASSAEGGKNYGYTF; cdr3_nt: TGTGCCAGCAGCGCGGAGGGTGGGAAAAACTATGGCTACACCTTC
j_call: TRBJ2-1; v_call: TRBV10-3; d_call: TRBD2; clone_size: -; cdr3_aa: CAISESSSGRARDEQFF; cdr3_nt: TGTGCCATCAGTGAGTCGTCTAGCGGGAGGGCCAGGGATGAGCAGTTCTTC
j_call: TRBJ2-7; v_call: TRBV5-5; d_call: -; clone_size: -; cdr3_aa: CASSLEGLLTREQYF; cdr3_nt: TGTGCCAGCAGCTTGGAGGGGCTCCTTACCCGCGAGCAGTACTTC
j_call: TRBJ1-2; v_call: TRBV7-9; d_call: TRBD1; clone_size: -; cdr3_aa: CASSPDRDYGYTF; cdr3_nt: TGTGCCAGCAGCCCGGACAGGGACTATGGCTACACCTTC
j_call: TRBJ2-3; v_call: TRBV25-1; d_call: -; clone_size: -; cdr3_aa: CASNRGTDTQYF; cdr3_nt: TGTGCCAGCAACAGGGGCACAGATACGCAGTATTTT
j_call: TRBJ2-3; v_call: TRBV5-4; d_call: -; clone_size: -; cdr3_aa: CASSLAGTRSTDTQYF; cdr3_nt: TGTGCCAGCAGCTTGGCAGGAACTAGGAGCACAGATACGCAGTATTTT
j_call: TRBJ2-7; v_call: TRBV30; d_call: TRBD2; clone_size: -; cdr3_aa: CAWAPSGGLYEQYF; cdr3_nt: TGTGCCTGGGCTCCTAGCGGAGGTCTCTACGAGCAGTACTTC
j_call: TRBJ2-7; v_call: TRBV7-3; d_call: TRBD1; clone_size: -; cdr3_aa: CASSSGTVGEQYF; cdr3_nt: TGTGCCAGCAGCTCTGGGACAGTAGGCGAGCAGTACTTC
j_call: TRBJ1-2; v_call: TRBV5-1; d_call: TRBD1; clone_size: -; cdr3_aa: CASSSGDRGRGYTF; cdr3_nt: TGCGCCAGCAGCTCAGGGGACAGGGGGCGCGGCTACACCTTC
j_call: TRBJ1-6; v_call: TRBV6-1; d_call: TRBD1; clone_size: -; cdr3_aa: CASSGQRTGRYNSPLHF; cdr3_nt: TGTGCCAGCAGTGGACAGAGGACAGGGAGGTATAATTCACCCCTCCACTTT
j_call: TRBJ2-3; v_call: TRBV2; d_call: -; clone_size: -; cdr3_aa: CASRHDLTTDTQYF; cdr3_nt: TGTGCCAGCAGACACGACTTAACCACAGATACGCAGTATTTT
j_call: TRBJ1-1; v_call: TRBV30; d_call: TRBD1; clone_size: once; cdr3_aa: CAWYSDRGNTEAFF; cdr3_nt: TGTGCCTGGTATTCCGACAGGGGAAACACTGAAGCTTTCTTT
j_call: TRBJ2-7; v_call: TRBV5-1; d_call: TRBD2; clone_size: -; cdr3_aa: CASSLSSGRYEQYF; cdr3_nt: TGCGCCAGCAGCTTGTCTAGCGGGCGCTACGAGCAGTACTTC
j_call: TRBJ1-2; v_call: TRBV4-1; d_call: -; clone_size: -; cdr3_aa: CASSQDLNYGYTF; cdr3_nt: TGCGCCAGCAGCCAAGATCTTAACTATGGCTACACCTTC
j_call: TRBJ2-6; v_call: TRBV18; d_call: -; clone_size: -; cdr3_aa: CASSPYGANVLTF; cdr3_nt: TGTGCCAGCTCACCATATGGGGCCAACGTCCTGACTTTC
j_call: TRBJ2-2; v_call: TRBV27; d_call: TRBD2; clone_size: once; cdr3_aa: CASSLYGGGDTGELFF; cdr3_nt: TGTGCCAGCAGTTTATACGGCGGGGGGGATACCGGGGAGCTGTTTTTT
j_call: TRBJ1-6; v_call: TRBV28; d_call: TRBD1; clone_size: -; cdr3_aa: CASSLGTGVYNSPLHF; cdr3_nt: TGTGCCAGCAGTTTGGGGACAGGTGTTTATAATTCACCCCTCCACTTT
j_call: TRBJ2-7; v_call: TRBV5-6; d_call: TRBD1; clone_size: -; cdr3_aa: CASSLFYRGYEQYF; cdr3_nt: TGTGCCAGCAGCTTGTTCTACAGGGGATACGAGCAGTACTTC
j_call: TRBJ2-1; v_call: TRBV25-1; d_call: -; clone_size: -; cdr3_aa: CASSESTEHNEQFF; cdr3_nt: TGTGCCAGCAGCGAGTCGACAGAACACAATGAGCAGTTCTTC
j_call: TRBJ2-7; v_call: TRBV11-1; d_call: TRBD2; clone_size: -; cdr3_aa: CASSKELGLFYEQYF; cdr3_nt: TGTGCCAGCAGCAAAGAGTTGGGACTATTCTACGAGCAGTACTTC
j_call: TRBJ1-6; v_call: TRBV2; d_call: -; clone_size: -; cdr3_aa: CAGGGNSPLHF; cdr3_nt: TGTGCCGGGGGGGGGAATTCACCCCTCCACTTT
j_call: TRBJ2-4; v_call: TRBV7-9; d_call: -; clone_size: once; cdr3_aa: CASSAGGAKNIQYF; cdr3_nt: TGTGCCAGCAGCGCCGGCGGGGCTAAAAACATTCAGTACTTC
j_call: TRBJ2-3; v_call: TRBV19; d_call: TRBD2; clone_size: once; cdr3_aa: CASSRVAGSLFTDTQYF; cdr3_nt: TGTGCCAGTAGTAGAGTAGCGGGGAGTCTGTTCACAGATACGCAGTATTTT
j_call: TRBJ2-3; v_call: TRBV7-9; d_call: -; clone_size: -; cdr3_aa: CASSQTVTSTDTQYF; cdr3_nt: TGTGCCAGCAGCCAGACAGTAACGAGTACAGATACGCAGTATTTT
j_call: TRBJ2-7; v_call: TRBV6-1; d_call: TRBD2; clone_size: -; cdr3_aa: CASSELAGGYPYEQYF; cdr3_nt: TGTGCCAGCAGTGAACTAGCGGGGGGCTACCCTTACGAGCAGTACTTC
j_call: TRBJ2-7; v_call: TRBV6-5; d_call: -; clone_size: once; cdr3_aa: CASSSLYKPFSYEQYF; cdr3_nt: TGTGCCAGCAGTTCCCTGTACAAACCTTTCTCCTACGAGCAGTACTTC
j_call: TRBJ2-1; v_call: TRBV7-9; d_call: TRBD2; clone_size: -; cdr3_aa: CASSPAGLDSYNEQFF; cdr3_nt: TGTGCCAGCAGCCCGGCGGGACTAGACTCCTACAATGAGCAGTTCTTC
j_call: TRBJ1-4; v_call: TRBV28; d_call: TRBD1; clone_size: -; cdr3_aa: CASSDRDRYEKLFF; cdr3_nt: TGTGCCAGCAGCGACCGGGACAGATATGAAAAACTGTTTTTT
j_call: TRBJ1-1; v_call: TRBV5-1; d_call: TRBD1; clone_size: -; cdr3_aa: CASSWLSEGHTGGGEAFF; cdr3_nt: TGCGCCAGCAGCTGGTTGTCCGAGGGGCACACAGGGGGCGGTGAAGCTTTCTTT
j_call: TRBJ2-1; v_call: TRBV14; d_call: -; clone_size: -; cdr3_aa: CASSQDRRYEQFF; cdr3_nt: TGTGCCAGCAGCCAAGATCGTCGGTACGAGCAGTTCTTC
j_call: TRBJ1-1; v_call: TRBV5-1; d_call: -; clone_size: -; cdr3_aa: CASSLALDPGNPNTEAFF; cdr3_nt: TGCGCCAGCAGCTTGGCCCTTGACCCGGGAAACCCGAACACTGAAGCTTTCTTT
j_call: TRBJ2-5; v_call: TRBV30; d_call: TRBD2; clone_size: -; cdr3_aa: CAWRFRVAGVETQYF; cdr3_nt: TGTGCCTGGAGGTTTCGGGTAGCGGGGGTAGAGACCCAGTACTTC
j_call: TRBJ2-7; v_call: TRBV5-1; d_call: TRBD1; clone_size: -; cdr3_aa: CASSSGTGSYEQYF; cdr3_nt: TGCGCCAGCAGTTCCGGGACAGGGTCCTACGAGCAGTACTTC
j_call: TRBJ2-7; v_call: TRBV30; d_call: TRBD2; clone_size: -; cdr3_aa: CAWSHIERGGTHEQYF; cdr3_nt: TGTGCCTGGAGCCATATCGAGCGGGGGGGCACCCACGAGCAGTACTTC
j_call: TRBJ2-1; v_call: TRBV7-2; d_call: -; clone_size: -; cdr3_aa: CASSLATGSYEQFF; cdr3_nt: TGTGCCAGCAGCTTAGCAACAGGGTCATATGAGCAGTTCTTC
j_call: TRBJ1-5; v_call: TRBV28; d_call: -; clone_size: -; cdr3_aa: CASRFRTESNQPQHF; cdr3_nt: TGTGCCAGCAGATTCCGGACAGAAAGCAATCAGCCCCAGCATTTT